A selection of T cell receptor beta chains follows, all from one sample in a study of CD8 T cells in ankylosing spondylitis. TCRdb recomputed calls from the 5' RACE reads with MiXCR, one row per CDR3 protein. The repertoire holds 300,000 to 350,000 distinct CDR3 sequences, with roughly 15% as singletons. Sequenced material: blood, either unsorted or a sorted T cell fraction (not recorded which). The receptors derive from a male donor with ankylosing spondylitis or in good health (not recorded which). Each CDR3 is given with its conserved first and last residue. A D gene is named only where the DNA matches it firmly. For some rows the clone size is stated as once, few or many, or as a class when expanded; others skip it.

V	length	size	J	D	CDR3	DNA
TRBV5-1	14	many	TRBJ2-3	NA	CASSLATRTDTQYF	TGCGCCAGCAGCTTGGCTACCCGCACAGATACGCAGTATTTT
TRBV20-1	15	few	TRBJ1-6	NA	CSARVGPRWDSPLHF	TGCAGTGCTAGAGTCGGACCGCGGTGGGATTCACCCCTCCACTTT
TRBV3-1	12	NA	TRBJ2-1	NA	CASSEKPRVQFF	TGTGCCAGCAGCGAAAAGCCACGAGTGCAGTTCTTC
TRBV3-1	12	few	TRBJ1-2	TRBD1	CASSQVGGGYTF	TGTGCCAGCAGCCAAGTAGGGGGCGGCTACACCTTC
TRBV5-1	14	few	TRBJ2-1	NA	CASRPSESYNEQFF	TGCGCCAGCAGACCCAGCGAGTCCTACAATGAGCAGTTCTTC
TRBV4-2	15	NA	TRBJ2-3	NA	CASSLGGGGIDTQYF	TGTGCCAGCAGCCTAGGGGGGGGCGGGATAGATACGCAGTATTTT
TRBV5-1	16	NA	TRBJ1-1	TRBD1	CASSLRAGGMNTEAFF	TGCGCCAGCAGCTTGAGGGCAGGGGGTATGAACACTGAAGCTTTCTTT
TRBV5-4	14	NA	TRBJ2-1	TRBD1	CASRRQGQGSQQFF	TGTGCCAGCAGGCGACAGGGACAGGGGAGTCAGCAGTTCTTC
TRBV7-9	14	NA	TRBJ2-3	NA	CAGSRTGYTDTQYF	TGTGCCGGCAGCCGTACGGGATACACAGATACGCAGTATTTT
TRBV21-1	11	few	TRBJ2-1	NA	CAKGASSEQFF	TGTGCCAAAGGAGCCAGCAGTGAGCAGTTCTTC
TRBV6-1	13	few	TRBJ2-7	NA	CASTPGDSYEQYF	TGTGCCAGCACCCCAGGGGACTCCTACGAGCAGTACTTC
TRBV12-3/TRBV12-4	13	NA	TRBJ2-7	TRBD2	CASRSLAGYEQYF	TGTGCCAGCAGATCACTAGCGGGCTACGAGCAGTACTTC
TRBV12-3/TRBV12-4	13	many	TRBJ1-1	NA	CASSLKGGTEAFF	TGTGCCAGCAGTTTAAAGGGTGGTACTGAAGCTTTCTTT
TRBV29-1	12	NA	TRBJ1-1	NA	CSVGGFTTEAFF	TGCAGCGTTGGAGGGTTTACCACTGAAGCTTTCTTT
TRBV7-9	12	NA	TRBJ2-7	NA	CASSFREGGQYF	TGTGCCAGCAGCTTTAGGGAAGGGGGGCAGTACTTC
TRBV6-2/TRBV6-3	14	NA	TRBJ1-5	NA	CASSMGTDNQPQHF	TGTGCCAGCAGTATGGGGACGGACAATCAGCCCCAGCATTTT
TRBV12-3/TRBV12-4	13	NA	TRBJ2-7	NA	CASSLMGEGEQYF	TGTGCCAGCAGTTTAATGGGGGAAGGTGAGCAGTACTTC
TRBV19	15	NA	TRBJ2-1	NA	CASSISGVTSNEQFF	TGTGCCAGTAGTATTTCAGGGGTCACTAGTAATGAGCAGTTCTTC
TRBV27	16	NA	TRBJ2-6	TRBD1	CASRTIQGTGANVLTF	TGTGCCAGCAGAACAATACAGGGGACTGGGGCCAACGTCCTGACTTTC
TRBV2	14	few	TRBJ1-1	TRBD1	CASRRGQGAGKAFF	TGTGCCAGCAGGAGGGGACAGGGGGCGGGGAAAGCTTTCTTT
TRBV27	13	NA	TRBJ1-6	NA	CASSLFGDSPLHF	TGTGCCAGCAGTTTATTCGGGGATTCACCCCTCCACTTT
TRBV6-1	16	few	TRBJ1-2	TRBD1	CASSVTGALANYGYTF	TGTGCCAGCAGTGTGACAGGGGCCTTAGCTAACTATGGCTACACCTTC
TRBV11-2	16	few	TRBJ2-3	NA	CASSLGGGVSTDTQYF	TGTGCCAGCAGCTTAGGTGGCGGGGTAAGCACAGATACGCAGTATTTT
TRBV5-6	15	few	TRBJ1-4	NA	CASSDLRGLGEKLFF	TGTGCCAGCAGCGATTTGAGGGGTCTAGGTGAAAAACTGTTTTTT
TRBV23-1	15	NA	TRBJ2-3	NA	CASTLDSYNTDTQYF	TGCGCCAGCACATTGGACAGCTATAACACAGATACGCAGTATTTT
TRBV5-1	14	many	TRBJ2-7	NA	CASSLGFSSYEQYF	TGCGCCAGCAGCTTGGGCTTCAGCTCCTACGAGCAGTACTTC
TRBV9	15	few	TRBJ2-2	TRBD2	CASAPGLAGFGELFF	TGTGCCAGCGCCCCGGGACTAGCGGGGTTCGGGGAGCTGTTTTTT
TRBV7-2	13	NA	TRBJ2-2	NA	CASSLAPAGELFF	TGTGCCAGCAGCTTAGCACCGGCAGGGGAGCTGTTTTTT
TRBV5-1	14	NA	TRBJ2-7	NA	CASSAGRGTYEQYF	TGCGCCAGCAGCGCGGGAAGGGGGACATACGAGCAGTACTTC
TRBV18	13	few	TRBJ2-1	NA	CASSPPVYNEQFF	TGTGCCAGCTCACCACCCGTTTACAATGAGCAGTTCTTC
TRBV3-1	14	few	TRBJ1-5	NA	CASSPLGEGQPQHF	TGTGCCAGCAGCCCCCTAGGGGAAGGACAGCCCCAGCATTTT
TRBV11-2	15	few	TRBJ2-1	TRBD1	CASSFTGGPYNEQFF	TGTGCCAGCAGCTTTACAGGGGGCCCCTACAATGAGCAGTTCTTC
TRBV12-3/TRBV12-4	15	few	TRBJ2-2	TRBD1	CASSSDRGRTGELFF	TGTGCCAGCAGCTCGGACAGGGGGAGAACCGGGGAGCTGTTTTTT
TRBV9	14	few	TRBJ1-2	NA	CAGAVGPSNYGYTF	TGTGCCGGGGCTGTGGGGCCCTCTAACTATGGCTACACCTTC
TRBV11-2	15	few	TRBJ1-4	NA	CASSLDRSDNEKLFF	TGTGCCAGCAGCTTAGATCGGTCAGATAATGAAAAACTGTTTTTT
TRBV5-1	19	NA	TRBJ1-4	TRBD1	CASSLGGTARTSTNEKLFF	TGCGCCAGCAGCTTGGGTGGGACAGCCCGGACCTCAACTAATGAAAAACTGTTTTTT
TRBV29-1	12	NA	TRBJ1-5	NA	CSVGGANQPQHF	TGCAGCGTTGGCGGAGCCAATCAGCCCCAGCATTTT
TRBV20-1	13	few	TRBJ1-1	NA	CSARDGIYTEAFF	TGCAGTGCTAGAGATGGGATTTACACTGAAGCTTTCTTT
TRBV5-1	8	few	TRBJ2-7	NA	CASSEQYF	TGCGCCAGCAGCGAGCAGTACTTC
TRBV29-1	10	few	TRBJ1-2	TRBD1	CSVDRDGYTF	TGCAGCGTAGACAGGGATGGCTACACCTTC
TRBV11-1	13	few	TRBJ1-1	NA	CASSLEQGAEAFF	TGTGCCAGCAGCTTAGAACAGGGAGCTGAAGCTTTCTTT
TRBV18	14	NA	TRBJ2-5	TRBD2	CASSPGGFRETQYF	TGTGCCAGCTCACCCGGGGGGTTCCGCGAGACCCAGTACTTC
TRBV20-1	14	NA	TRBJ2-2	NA	CSARAKGGSGELFF	TGCAGTGCCCGGGCCAAGGGCGGGTCCGGGGAGCTGTTTTTT
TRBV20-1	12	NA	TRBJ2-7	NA	CSAIDVSSEQYF	TGCAGTGCTATAGACGTCTCCTCCGAGCAGTACTTC